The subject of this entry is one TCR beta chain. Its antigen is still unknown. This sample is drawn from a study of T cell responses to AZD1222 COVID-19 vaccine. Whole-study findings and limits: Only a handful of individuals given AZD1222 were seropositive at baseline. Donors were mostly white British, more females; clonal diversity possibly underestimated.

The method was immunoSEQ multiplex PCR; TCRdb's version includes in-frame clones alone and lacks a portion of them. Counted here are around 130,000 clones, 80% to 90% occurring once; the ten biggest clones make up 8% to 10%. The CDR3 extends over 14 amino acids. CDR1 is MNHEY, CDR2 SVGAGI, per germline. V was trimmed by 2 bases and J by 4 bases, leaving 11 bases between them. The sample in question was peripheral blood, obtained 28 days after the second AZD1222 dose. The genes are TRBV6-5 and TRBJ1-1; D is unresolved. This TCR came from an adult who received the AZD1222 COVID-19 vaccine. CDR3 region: CASSYSDLGTEAFF. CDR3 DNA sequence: TGTGCCAGCAGTTACAGTGATCTAGGCACTGAAGCTTTCTTT.